Shown below are 13 T cell receptor beta chains from a single sample sequenced in a study of cytomegalovirus exposure and HLA in healthy donors. It was with 60 Vbeta and 13 Jbeta primers that the PCR ran. The assay was immunoSEQ multiplex PCR, and TCRdb's table has in-frame clones only and misses some. The table records under 130,000 clones, roughly 80% of them present only once. Specimen: PBMCs. Receptors originate from a female donor in good health and CMV-seropositive.

The chain recombines TRBV27 with TRBJ2-2; 7 bases fit TRBD1. The CDR3 is 16 amino acids. J was trimmed by 5 bases and V by 7 bases; bases with no gene match: 13. In germline, CDR1 is MNHEY, CDR2 SMNVEV (reference sequence). CDR3 DNA: TGTGCCAGCACGAACGATATGACAGGGCGAACCGGGGAGCTGTTTTTT. Translated, it gives CASTNDMTGRTGELFF.

The chain employs TRBV12-5 and TRBJ2-1; TRBD1 is a possible D gene (6 bases). CDR3 size: 13 residues. CDR1 LGHNT and CDR2 FRNRAP come from the germline V gene. Trimming left V 7 bases short and J 2 bases short, with 9 bases between. The CDR3 is CASEGDTYNEQFF. The CDR3 nucleotides read TGTGCTAGTGAGGGGGACACCTACAATGAGCAGTTCTTC.

This clone has a handful of counts. V and J are TRBV5-5 and TRBJ2-5, with 8 positions matching TRBD1. CDR1 is SGHKS and CDR2 is YYEKEE in the germline V gene (reference sequence). The CDR3 covers 13 residues. V gave up 4 bases and J gave up 10 bases; unmatched junction bases: 9. DNA for the CDR3: TGTGCCAGCAGCCCCAGGGGGCCTGGGATCCAGTACTTC. It yields the protein CASSPRGPGIQYF.

The CDR3 DNA follows: TGCGCCAGCAGCTTGCGATCTAGCGAAGAAGAGACCCAGTACTTC. This codes for CASSLRSSEEETQYF. The chain joins TRBV5-1 to TRBJ2-5; perhaps TRBD2 as D (6 bases). This CDR3 is 15 amino acids long. Germline CDR1 reads SGHRS; CDR2 reads YFSETQ. V dropped 1 base and J dropped 3 bases, with 13 bases sitting between them.

The genes are TRBV27 and TRBJ2-6; D possibly corresponds to TRBD1 (5 bases). The length of the CDR3 is 16 residues. Germline CDR1 reads MNHEY; CDR2 reads SMNVEV (reference sequence). The V and J ends lost 3 bases and 1 base respectively, with 10 bases between them. In DNA form, the CDR3 reads TGTGCCAGCAGTTTTTGGGGCCAGTCTGGGGCCAACGTCCTGACTTTC. This gives the protein CASSFWGQSGANVLTF. The variable domain in full, completed from reference TRBV27 and TRBJ2-6, reads EAQVTQNPRYLITVTGKKLTVTCSQNMNHEYMSWYRQDPGLGLRQIYYSMNVEVTDKGDVPEGYKVSRKEKRNFPLILESPSPNQTSLYFCASSFWGQSGANVLTFGAGSRLTVL.

The sample holds one count of this clone. This chain links TRBV7-8 with TRBJ2-7; the match to TRBD2 covers 7 bases. The germline CDR1 and CDR2 sequences are SGHVS and FQNEAQ. This CDR3 comprises 16 residues. V lost 1 base to trimming and J lost 6 bases; unmatched junction nucleotides: 12. The chain's CDR3 is CASSLESLAILSEQYF. CDR3 sequence (DNA): TGTGCCAGCAGCTTAGAATCACTAGCGATTCTCAGCGAGCAGTACTTC.

This clone was found once. The chain employs TRBV9 and TRBJ2-3, with D perhaps TRBD2 (7 bases). Looked up from germline, CDR1 is SGDLS and CDR2 is YYNGEE. The CDR3 is 16 residues long. With 4 bases removed from V and 2 bases from J, the gap between germline ends came to 17 bases. DNA of the CDR3: TGTGCCAGCAGCCTAGAGGGGGGGGAAGTCACAGATACGCAGTATTTT. It translates to CASSLEGGEVTDTQYF. Full variable domain (remainder filled in from reference TRBV9 and TRBJ2-3): DSGVTQTPKHLITATGQRVTLRCSPRSGDLSVYWYQQSLDQGLQFLIQYYNGEERAKGNILERFSAQQFPDLHSELNLSSLELGDSALYFCASSLEGGEVTDTQYFGPGTRLTVL.

V and J are TRBV5-4 and TRBJ1-1, with 8 bases matching TRBD1. Trimming took 4 bases from V and 3 from J; bases not matched to a gene: 5. This CDR3 has 14 residues. Germline V gives CDR1 SGHNT, CDR2 YYREEE (reference sequence). CDR3 sequence reads: CASSRTGLDTEAFF. CDR3 DNA sequence: TGTGCCAGCAGCAGGACAGGGCTGGACACTGAAGCTTTCTTT.

The chain combines TRBV7-2 with TRBJ2-3, with D perhaps matching TRBD2 (9 bases). The CDR3 totals 15 residues. CDR1 and CDR2 from the germline V gene are SGHTA and FQGNSA. Trimming took off 2 bases at V and 7 bases at J, with 16 bases between the two ends. DNA of the CDR3: TGTGCCAGCAGCTTAAGCGGGGGGACAGGATATACGCAGTATTTT. Translation: CASSLSGGTGYTQYF.

The genes are TRBV19 and TRBJ2-5, with 10 positions matching TRBD1. Trimming took 5 bases from V and 4 from J; bases not matched to a gene: 10. This CDR3 is built from 16 residues. From germline, CDR1 is LNHDA and CDR2 SQIVND (reference sequence). CDR3 sequence reads: CASSPSTGGWGETQYF. DNA of the CDR3: TGTGCCAGTAGTCCCTCGACAGGGGGCTGGGGAGAGACCCAGTACTTC.

This chain uses TRBV7-9 with TRBJ2-2; 12 bases fit TRBD1. The germline V gene has CDR1 SEHNR and CDR2 FQNEAQ (reference sequence). The trim removed 6 bases at V and 5 bases at J, leaving 10 bases unmatched. This CDR3 has 17 residues. CDR3 protein: CASSRGTGGRRTGELFF. CDR3 sequence (DNA): TGTGCCAGCAGTCGCGGGACAGGGGGCCGAAGGACCGGGGAGCTGTTTTTT.

V usage is TRBV2 and J usage is TRBJ1-4, with D possibly matching TRBD1 (6 bases). The V gene's germline CDR1 is SNHLY and CDR2 FYNNEI. This CDR3 has 15 residues. The ends were cut back, 7 bases at V and 0 bases at J, with 12 bases in the middle. In DNA, the CDR3 is TGTGCCAGCACCTCGGACAGTGCAACTAATGAAAAACTGTTTTTT. Protein: CASTSDSATNEKLFF.

The J gene is TRBJ2-6, the V gene TRBV6-1; 11 positions agree with TRBD1. In germline, CDR1 is MNHNS, CDR2 SASEGT. V dropped 9 bases and J dropped 1; count of bases not matched to a gene: 2. The CDR3 totals 15 residues. The CDR3 is CASGQGASGANVLTF. Here the CDR3 DNA reads TGTGCCAGTGGACAGGGGGCTTCTGGGGCCAACGTCCTGACTTTC.